One sample yielded the 21 T cell receptor beta chains listed below, sequenced in a study of CD4+ T cells in melanoma. Using immunoSEQ multiplex PCR, the repertoire was profiled, and TCRdb retains in-frame clones only, with some absent. The sample contains roughly 50,000 clones, roughly 87% of which appear only once. What was sequenced was peripheral blood. The receptor set was obtained from a human donor with melanoma.

The rearrangement links TRBV6-5 to TRBJ1-6; a possible D gene is TRBD1 (5 bases). The V end lost 0 bases, the J end lost 8 bases, and 8 bases lay between the germline ends. Germline V gene data show CDR1 as MNHEY and CDR2 as SVGAGI. This CDR3 has 14 residues. This CDR3 is CASSYSGGDSPLHF. CDR3 sequence (DNA): TGTGCCAGCAGTTACTCGGGGGGTGATTCACCCCTCCACTTT.

A few counts support this clone. The V and J genes are TRBV19 and TRBJ1-1; a weak D match, TRBD1 (6 bases). V was shortened by 2 bases and J by 5 bases, with 15 bases between the two germline ends. Germline V CDR1 and CDR2: LNHDA, SQIVND (reference sequence). The CDR3 is made up of 15 amino acids. The CDR3 DNA reads TGTGCCAGTAGTATAACGGGGGGCCGAGGGACTGAAGCTTTCTTT. Its protein product is CASSITGGRGTEAFF.

This chain connects TRBV28 to TRBJ1-2; D is possibly TRBD1 (6 bases). Germline V gives CDR1 MDHEN, CDR2 SYDVKM. With 6 bases removed from V and 3 bases from J, the gap between germline ends came to 11 bases. There are 13 residues in the CDR3. CDR3 protein: CASSRQADYGYTF. The CDR3 DNA is TGTGCCAGCAGCCGACAGGCCGACTATGGCTACACCTTC.

As regards this clone: Within the sample, other DNA sequences also encode this same CDR3. The chain couples TRBV7-2 to TRBJ2-3; D gene uncertain. CDR3 length equals 13 residues. V dropped 1 base and J dropped 5 bases, with 7 bases sitting between them. Germline V CDR1 and CDR2: SGHTA, FQGNSA. Here the CDR3 DNA reads TGTGCCAGCAGCTTAGAAAGTCGAGATACGCAGTATTTT. It translates to CASSLESRDTQYF.

The CDR3 spells CASSVAVGTEAFF. The CDR3 nucleotides are TGTGCCAGCAGCGTAGCAGTTGGCACTGAAGCTTTCTTT. The V and J genes are TRBV9 and TRBJ1-1; no clear D gene. The CDR3 is 13 amino acids. Germline V gene data show CDR1 as SGDLS and CDR2 as YYNGEE. Trimming shortened V by 0 bases and J by 4 bases, and 7 bases separated the two germline ends.

This clone appeared once. V and J are TRBV7-2 and TRBJ1-1; D gene unclear. Trimming took 0 bases from V and 5 from J, leaving 10 bases between them. Germline V gene sequence: CDR1 SGHTA, CDR2 FQGNSA. The CDR3 is 14 amino acids. The CDR3 loop is CASSLAGRVTEAFF. In DNA, the CDR3 is TGTGCCAGCAGCTTAGCAGGGCGAGTTACTGAAGCTTTCTTT.

This rearrangement joins TRBV9 to TRBJ1-2; TRBD1 matches at 10 bases. Looked up from germline, CDR1 is SGDLS and CDR2 is YYNGEE. This CDR3 spans 15 amino acids. With 4 bases clipped from V and 7 bases from J, the junction kept 10 bases outside the gene matches. The CDR3 is CASSFRQGAYGGYTF. CDR3 DNA: TGTGCCAGCAGCTTCAGACAGGGGGCTTATGGTGGCTACACCTTC.

The chain carries TRBV5-4 and TRBJ2-2; no definite D call. V lost 4 bases and J 2 bases, leaving 3 bases between the germline ends. Germline loops: CDR1 SGHNT, CDR2 YYREEE (reference sequence). The CDR3 consists of 12 residues. The CDR3 sequence: CASSPNTGELFF. CDR3 in DNA: TGTGCCAGCAGCCCCAACACCGGGGAGCTGTTTTTT. Combining the CDR3 with reference TRBV5-4 and TRBJ2-2 gives the whole variable domain ETGVTQSPTHLIKTRGQQVTLRCSSQSGHNTVSWYQQALGQGPQFIFQYYREEENGRGNFPPRFSGLQFPNYSSELNVNALELDDSALYLCASSPNTGELFFGEGSRLTVL.

The chain carries TRBV30 and TRBJ1-1; TRBD1 matches 8 bases. The V and J ends lost 4 bases and 6 bases, in that order; junction bases with no gene match: 7. Germline V gene lookup returns CDR1 GTSNPN and CDR2 SVGIG (reference sequence). This CDR3 contains 13 residues. The CDR3 coding sequence is TGTGCCTGGAATAGGGGACAGGTATCTGAAGCTTTCTTT. It translates to CAWNRGQVSEAFF.

The chain joins TRBV7-9 to TRBJ2-5; a weak D match, TRBD1 (6 bases). The J call may be faulty, since TRBJ2-7 better matches the DNA end. The CDR3 consists of 14 residues. Germline assignment: CDR1 SEHNR and CDR2 FQNEAQ (reference sequence). For the CDR3, the DNA is TGTGCCAGCAGCTGGGGGCAGGGGATCATCGAGCAGTACTTC. Protein: CASSWGQGIIEQYF.

V usage is TRBV2 and J usage is TRBJ1-3, with D tentatively TRBD1 (5 bases). Trimming removed 7 bases at V and 4 bases at J, with 14 bases between. CDR3 length: 14 amino acids. The germline CDR1 and CDR2 sequences are SNHLY and FYNNEI. This chain's CDR3 is CASKDGRVGNTIYF. Written as DNA, the CDR3 is TGTGCCAGCAAAGATGGCAGGGTCGGAAACACCATATATTTT.

The chain joins TRBV6-5 to TRBJ1-1; D gene uncertain. The length of the CDR3 is 13 residues. The germline V and J ends were trimmed by 2 bases and 4 bases, with 8 bases remaining between them. Per germline, CDR1 MNHEY and CDR2 SVGAGI. CDR3 residues: CASSYAGSTEAFF. The CDR3 DNA reads TGTGCCAGCAGTTACGCCGGGAGCACTGAAGCTTTCTTT.

The chain combines TRBV10-2 with TRBJ1-1; a possible D gene is TRBD1 (5 bases). Germline V gene sequence: CDR1 WSHSY, CDR2 SAAADI. The CDR3 is made up of 16 amino acids. V lost 5 bases and J lost 5, with 21 bases in between. CDR3 in DNA: TGCGCCAGCAGTCGGTGGGTCTCCGTTGAGGGGACTGAAGCTTTCTTT. This gives the protein CASSRWVSVEGTEAFF.

The chain carries TRBV30 and TRBJ1-3; 7 bases match TRBD1. This CDR3 has 13 residues. The germline gives CDR1 GTSNPN, CDR2 SVGIG (reference sequence). Losses at the gene ends were 6 bases for V and 0 bases for J; bases not matched to a gene: 2. The CDR3 sequence: CACPGGSGNTIYF. CDR3 bases: TGTGCCTGCCCAGGGGGCTCTGGAAACACCATATATTTT. The full variable domain, in which reference TRBV30 and TRBJ1-3 provide the parts outside the CDR3, is SQTIHQWPATLVQPVGSPLSLECTVEGTSNPNLYWYRQAAGRGLQLLFYSVGIGQISSEVPQNLSASRPQDRQFILSSKKLLLSDSGFYLCACPGGSGNTIYFGEGSWLTVV.

The chain links TRBV11-2 to TRBJ1-4; 10 bases agree with TRBD1. CDR3 size: 16 residues. With 4 bases clipped from V and 0 bases from J, the junction kept 2 bases outside the gene matches. Germline V gene lookup returns CDR1 SGHAT and CDR2 FQNNGV. The CDR3 region has the DNA TGTGCCAGCAGCTCCGGGACAGGGGCAACTAATGAAAAACTGTTTTTT. Residues: CASSSGTGATNEKLFF.

Only one count was recorded for this clone. The V and J genes are TRBV6-5 and TRBJ1-2, with D uncertain. The ends were cut back, 5 bases at V and 4 bases at J, with 11 bases in the middle. In germline, CDR1 is MNHEY, CDR2 SVGAGI. There are 13 residues in the CDR3. The CDR3 sequence: CASSLQTGYGYTF. In nucleotides, the CDR3 is TGTGCCAGCAGTCTGCAGACGGGCTATGGCTACACCTTC.

The chain carries TRBV7-8 and TRBJ2-5; no clear D gene. The assigned J gene may be wrong: the sequence end matches TRBJ2-7 better. The CDR3 consists of 15 residues. Germline V gene data show CDR1 as SGHVS and CDR2 as FQNEAQ. CDR3 amino acids: CASSLRSLEPYEQYF. CDR3 bases: TGTGCCAGCAGCTTACGGAGCCTAGAACCTTACGAGCAGTACTTC.

This clone was found once. This rearrangement joins TRBV5-8 to TRBJ2-2, with TRBD1 matching over 8 bases. With 4 bases clipped from V and 6 bases from J, the junction kept 5 bases outside the gene matches. The CDR3 covers 14 residues. Germline V lookup: CDR1 SGHTS, CDR2 YDEGEE. DNA for the CDR3: TGTGCCAGCAGCGCGGGACAGGTGCCCGGGGAGCTGTTTTTT. Translated, it gives CASSAGQVPGELFF.

The chain employs TRBV2 and TRBJ1-2, with 10 bases matching TRBD1. The CDR3 is 13 residues long. Trimming cost V 4 bases and J 5 bases; bases outside gene matches: 1. Germline V gives CDR1 SNHLY, CDR2 FYNNEI. The CDR3 region is CASSGDRGYGYTF. The CDR3 DNA reads TGTGCCAGCAGTGGGGACAGGGGTTATGGCTACACCTTC.

J is TRBJ2-1 and V is TRBV27; D is uncertain. This CDR3 spans 13 amino acids. The V end was cut by 4 bases, the J end by 4 bases, with 8 bases between. Per the germline V gene, CDR1 is MNHEY and CDR2 is SMNVEV (reference sequence). The CDR3 sequence is CASSWSAYNEQFF. The DNA of the CDR3 is TGTGCCAGCAGTTGGTCAGCGTACAATGAGCAGTTCTTC.

The chain has TRBV19 and TRBJ1-4; possible D gene TRBD1, 5 bases. V was clipped by 7 bases and J by 5 bases, with 17 bases between them. Per the germline V gene, CDR1 is LNHDA and CDR2 is SQIVND (reference sequence). CDR3 length: 15 amino acids. The CDR3 nucleotides read TGTGCCAGTACCCTGGGTGGACACGAGAATGAAAAACTGTTTTTT. It encodes CASTLGGHENEKLFF.